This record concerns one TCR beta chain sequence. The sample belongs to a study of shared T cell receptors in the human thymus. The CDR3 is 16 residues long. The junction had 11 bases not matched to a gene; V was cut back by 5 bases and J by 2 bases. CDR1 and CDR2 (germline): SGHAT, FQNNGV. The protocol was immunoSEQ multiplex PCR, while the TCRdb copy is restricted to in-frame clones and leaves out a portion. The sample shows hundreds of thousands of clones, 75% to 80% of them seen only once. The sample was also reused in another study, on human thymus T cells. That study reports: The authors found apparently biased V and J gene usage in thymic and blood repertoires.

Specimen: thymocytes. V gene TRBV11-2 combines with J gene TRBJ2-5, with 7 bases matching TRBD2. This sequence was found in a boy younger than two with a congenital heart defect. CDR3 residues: CASSIEFLAVQETQYF. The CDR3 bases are TGTGCCAGCAGCATCGAATTCCTAGCGGTTCAAGAGACCCAGTACTTC.